This T cell receptor (beta chain) was profiled in a study of T cells in Graves' hyperthyroidism and ophthalmopathy. Researchers amplified the TCR beta CDR3 regions from RNA transcripts. The TCR CDR3 first-round RT-PCR relied on the HTBI primer set. From the multiplex PCR reads, TCRdb called clonotypes with MiXCR, one entry per CDR3 protein. The sample has 380,000 or so distinct CDR3 sequences; around 14% are singletons. The germline V gene encodes CDR1 MNHEY and CDR2 SMNVEV (reference sequence). The V end lost 2 bases, the J end lost 4 bases, and 9 bases lay between the germline ends. This CDR3 is built from 14 residues. No progression to ophthalmopathy during 18 months of follow-up defined stable disease. Diagnosing involved the use of clinical symptoms, serum thyroxine and TRAb, thyroid ultrasound and orbital computed tomography. Extraction of PBMCs used 8 to 10 ml of fresh peripheral blood.

The TCR was taken from a woman in her thirties with Graves' hyperthyroidism. V usage is TRBV27 and J usage is TRBJ1-5; D remains ambiguous. The sequenced sample consisted of blood. As DNA, the CDR3 is TGTGCCAGCAGTTTACTGTCGGGGAATCAGCCCCAGCATTTT. It yields the protein CASSLLSGNQPQHF.